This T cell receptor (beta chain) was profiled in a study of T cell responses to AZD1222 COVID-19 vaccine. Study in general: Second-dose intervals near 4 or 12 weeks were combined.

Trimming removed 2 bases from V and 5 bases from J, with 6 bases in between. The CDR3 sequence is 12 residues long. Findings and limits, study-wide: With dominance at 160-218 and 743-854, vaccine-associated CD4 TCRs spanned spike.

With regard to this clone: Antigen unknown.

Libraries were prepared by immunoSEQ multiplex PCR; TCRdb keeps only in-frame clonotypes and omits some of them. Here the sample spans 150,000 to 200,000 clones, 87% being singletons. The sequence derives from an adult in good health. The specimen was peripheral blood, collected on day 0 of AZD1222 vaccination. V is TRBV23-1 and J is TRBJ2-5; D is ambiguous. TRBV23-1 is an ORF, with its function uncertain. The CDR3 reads CASSQVGETQYF. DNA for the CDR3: TGCGCCAGCAGTCAAGTAGGGGAGACCCAGTACTTC.